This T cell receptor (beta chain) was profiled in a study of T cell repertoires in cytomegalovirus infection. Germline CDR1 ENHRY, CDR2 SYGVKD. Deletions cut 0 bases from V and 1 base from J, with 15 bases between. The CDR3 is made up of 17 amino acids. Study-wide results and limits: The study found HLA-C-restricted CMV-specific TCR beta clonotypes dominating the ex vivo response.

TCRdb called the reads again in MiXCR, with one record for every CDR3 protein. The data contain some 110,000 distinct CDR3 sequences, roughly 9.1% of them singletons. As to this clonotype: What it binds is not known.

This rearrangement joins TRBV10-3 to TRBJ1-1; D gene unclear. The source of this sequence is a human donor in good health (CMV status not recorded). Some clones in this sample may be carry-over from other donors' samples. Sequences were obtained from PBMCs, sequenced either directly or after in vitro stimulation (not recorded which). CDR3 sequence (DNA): TGTGCCATCAGTGAGTCGGGCTCACTTACACGGAACACTGAAGCTTTCTTT. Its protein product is CAISESGSLTRNTEAFF.